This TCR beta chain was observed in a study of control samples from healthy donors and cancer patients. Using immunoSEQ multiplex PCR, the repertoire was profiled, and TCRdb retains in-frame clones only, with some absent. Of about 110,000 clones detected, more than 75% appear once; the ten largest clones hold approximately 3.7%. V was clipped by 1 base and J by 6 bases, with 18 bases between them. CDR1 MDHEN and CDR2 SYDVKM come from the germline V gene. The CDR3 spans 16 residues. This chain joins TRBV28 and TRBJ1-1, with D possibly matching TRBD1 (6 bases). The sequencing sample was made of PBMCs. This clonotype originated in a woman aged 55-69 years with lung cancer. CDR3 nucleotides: TGTGCCAGCAGTTTATCCCCGTCGGGGGGCAGGGCTGAAGCTTTCTTT. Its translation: CASSLSPSGGRAEAFF. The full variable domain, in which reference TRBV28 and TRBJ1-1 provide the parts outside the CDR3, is DVKVTQSSRYLVKRTGEKVFLECVQDMDHENMFWYRQDPGLGLRLIYFSYDVKMKEKGDIPEGYSVSREKKERFSLILESASTNQTSMYLCASSLSPSGGRAEAFFGQGTRLTVV.